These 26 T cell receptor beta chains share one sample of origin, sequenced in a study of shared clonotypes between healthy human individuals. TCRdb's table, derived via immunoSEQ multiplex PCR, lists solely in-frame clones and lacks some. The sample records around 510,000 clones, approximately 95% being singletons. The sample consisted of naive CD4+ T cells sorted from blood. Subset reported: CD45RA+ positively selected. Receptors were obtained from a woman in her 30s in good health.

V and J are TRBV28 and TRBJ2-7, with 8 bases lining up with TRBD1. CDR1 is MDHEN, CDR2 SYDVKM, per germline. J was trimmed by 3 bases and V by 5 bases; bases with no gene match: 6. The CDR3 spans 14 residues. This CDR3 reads CASSPPGQDYEQYF. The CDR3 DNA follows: TGTGCCAGCAGTCCACCGGGACAGGACTACGAGCAGTACTTC.

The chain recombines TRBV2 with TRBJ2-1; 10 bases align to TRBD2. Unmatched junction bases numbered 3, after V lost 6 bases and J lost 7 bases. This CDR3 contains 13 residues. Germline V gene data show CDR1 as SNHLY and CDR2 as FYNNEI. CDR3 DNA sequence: TGTGCCAGCAGCCCTAGCGGGAGTAATGAGCAGTTCTTC. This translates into CASSPSGSNEQFF.

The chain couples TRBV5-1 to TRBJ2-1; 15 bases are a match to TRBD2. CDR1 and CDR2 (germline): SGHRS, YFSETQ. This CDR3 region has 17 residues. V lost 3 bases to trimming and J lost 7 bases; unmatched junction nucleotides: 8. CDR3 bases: TGCGCCAGCAGCTCTAGGGGACTAGCGGGAGGTGGAAATGAGCAGTTCTTC. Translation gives CASSSRGLAGGGNEQFF.

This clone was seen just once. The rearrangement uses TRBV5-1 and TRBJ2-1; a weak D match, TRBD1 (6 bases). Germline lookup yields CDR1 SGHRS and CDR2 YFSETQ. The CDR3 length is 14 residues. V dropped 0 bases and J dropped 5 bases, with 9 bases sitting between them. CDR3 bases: TGCGCCAGCAGCTTGGCCGGACAGCACAATGAGCAGTTCTTC. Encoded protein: CASSLAGQHNEQFF.

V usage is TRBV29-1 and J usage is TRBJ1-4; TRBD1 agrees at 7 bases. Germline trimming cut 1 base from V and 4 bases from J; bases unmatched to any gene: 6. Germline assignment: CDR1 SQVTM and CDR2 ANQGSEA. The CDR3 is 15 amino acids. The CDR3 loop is CSVEAWGQSNEKLFF. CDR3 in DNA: TGCAGCGTTGAAGCGTGGGGACAGAGTAATGAAAAACTGTTTTTT.

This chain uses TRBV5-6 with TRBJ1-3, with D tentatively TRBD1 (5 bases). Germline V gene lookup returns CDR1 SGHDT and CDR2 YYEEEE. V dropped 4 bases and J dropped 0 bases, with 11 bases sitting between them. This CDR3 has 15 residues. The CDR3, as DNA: TGTGCCAGCAGCAAGGACACAAGCTCTGGAAACACCATATATTTT. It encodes CASSKDTSSGNTIYF.

This chain's CDR3 is CASSSGLPAYEQYF. The CDR3 DNA follows: TGTGCCAGCAGTTCGGGACTCCCTGCCTACGAGCAGTACTTC. The rearrangement links TRBV28 to TRBJ2-7, with D possibly being TRBD2 (6 bases). The CDR3 runs to 14 residues. Germline lookup yields CDR1 MDHEN and CDR2 SYDVKM. V lost 4 bases to trimming and J lost 2 bases, with 12 bases between them.

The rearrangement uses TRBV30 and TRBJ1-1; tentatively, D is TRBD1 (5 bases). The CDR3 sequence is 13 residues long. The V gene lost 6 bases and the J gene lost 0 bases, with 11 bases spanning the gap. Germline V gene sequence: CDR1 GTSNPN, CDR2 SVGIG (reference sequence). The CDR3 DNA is TGTGCCTGTATGCGGGGCTTGAACACTGAAGCTTTCTTT. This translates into CACMRGLNTEAFF. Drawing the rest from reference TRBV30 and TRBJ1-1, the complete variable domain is SQTIHQWPATLVQPVGSPLSLECTVEGTSNPNLYWYRQAAGRGLQLLFYSVGIGQISSEVPQNLSASRPQDRQFILSSKKLLLSDSGFYLCACMRGLNTEAFFGQGTRLTVV.

CDR3 sequence: CASSRWRGGETQYF. In DNA, the CDR3 is TGTGCCAGCAGCCGTTGGAGAGGGGGAGAGACCCAGTACTTC. The gene calls are TRBV7-2 and TRBJ2-5, with D perhaps matching TRBD1 (6 bases). Trimming took off 5 bases at V and 4 bases at J, with 14 bases between the two ends. The CDR3 covers 14 residues. Per the germline V gene, CDR1 is SGHTA and CDR2 is FQGNSA.

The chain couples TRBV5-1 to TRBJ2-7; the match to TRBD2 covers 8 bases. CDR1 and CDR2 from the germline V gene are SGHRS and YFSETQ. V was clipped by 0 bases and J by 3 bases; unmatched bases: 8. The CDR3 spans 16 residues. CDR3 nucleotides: TGCGCCAGCAGCTTGGACGCGGGAGGCCATGTCTACGAGCAGTACTTC. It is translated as CASSLDAGGHVYEQYF.

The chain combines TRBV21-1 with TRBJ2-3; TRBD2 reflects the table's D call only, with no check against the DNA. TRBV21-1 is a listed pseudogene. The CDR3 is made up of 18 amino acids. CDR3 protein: CASSKGLAGGPDTDTQYF. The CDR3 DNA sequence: TGTGCCAGCAGCAAGGGACTAGCGGGAGGGCCCGACACAGATACGCAGTATTTT.

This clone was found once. This CDR3 reads CASSLDGNYGYTF. CDR3 DNA: TGTGCCAGCAGCTTAGATGGTAACTATGGCTACACCTTC. The chain carries TRBV7-2 and TRBJ1-2; no firm D call. V was shortened by 1 base and J by 1 base, with 4 bases between the two germline ends. The CDR3 totals 13 residues. CDR1 and CDR2 (germline): SGHTA, FQGNSA.

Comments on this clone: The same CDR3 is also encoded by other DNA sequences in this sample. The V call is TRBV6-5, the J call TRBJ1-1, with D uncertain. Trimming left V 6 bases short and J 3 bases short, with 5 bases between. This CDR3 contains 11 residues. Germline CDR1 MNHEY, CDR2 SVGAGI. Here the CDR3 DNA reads TGTGCCAGCAGCAGTTACACTGAAGCTTTCTTT. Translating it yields CASSSYTEAFF.

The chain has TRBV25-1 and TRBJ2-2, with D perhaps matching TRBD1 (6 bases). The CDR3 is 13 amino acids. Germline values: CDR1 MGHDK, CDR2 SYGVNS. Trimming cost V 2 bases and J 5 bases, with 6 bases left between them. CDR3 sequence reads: CASSEQGTGELFF. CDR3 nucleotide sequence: TGTGCCAGCAGTGAACAGGGGACCGGGGAGCTGTTTTTT.

CDR3 sequence: CASSEVTSGADTQYF. The CDR3 DNA reads TGTGCCAGCAGTGAAGTGACTAGTGGCGCAGATACGCAGTATTTT. The gene calls are TRBV6-1 and TRBJ2-3, with a tentative D call TRBD2 (6 bases). Germline-derived CDR1 and CDR2 are MNHNS and SASEGT. The V end was cut by 1 base, the J end by 4 bases, with 12 bases between. The CDR3 consists of 15 residues.

The CDR3 loop reads CASRMSRISSYEQYF. The CDR3, as DNA: TGTGCCAGCAGAATGTCCCGAATAAGCTCCTACGAGCAGTACTTC. This chain joins TRBV6-1 and TRBJ2-7; no reliable D call. Looked up from germline, CDR1 is MNHNS and CDR2 is SASEGT. CDR3 length: 15 amino acids. With 6 bases removed from V and 0 bases from J, the gap between germline ends came to 15 bases.

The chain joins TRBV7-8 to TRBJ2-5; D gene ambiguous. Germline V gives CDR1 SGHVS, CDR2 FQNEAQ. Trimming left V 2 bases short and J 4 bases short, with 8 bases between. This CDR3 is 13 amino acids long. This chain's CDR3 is CASSLSKVETQYF. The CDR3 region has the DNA TGTGCCAGCAGCTTATCAAAGGTAGAGACCCAGTACTTC.

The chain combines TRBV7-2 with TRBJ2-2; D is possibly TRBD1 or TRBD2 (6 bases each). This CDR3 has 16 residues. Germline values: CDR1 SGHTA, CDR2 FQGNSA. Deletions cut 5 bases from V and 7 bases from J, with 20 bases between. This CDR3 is CASSLRGAGKIGELFF. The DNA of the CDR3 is TGTGCCAGCAGCCTAAGGGGGGCAGGGAAGATCGGGGAGCTGTTTTTT.

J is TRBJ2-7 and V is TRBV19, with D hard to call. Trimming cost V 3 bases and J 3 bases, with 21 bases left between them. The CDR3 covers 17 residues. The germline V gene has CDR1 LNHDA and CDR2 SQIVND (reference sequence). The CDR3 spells CASSMYTVLRDGYEQYF. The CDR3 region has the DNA TGTGCCAGTAGTATGTACACCGTCCTACGTGATGGCTACGAGCAGTACTTC. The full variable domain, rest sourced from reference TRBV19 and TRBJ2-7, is DGGITQSPKYLFRKEGQNVTLSCEQNLNHDAMYWYRQDPGQGLRLIYYSQIVNDFQKGDIAEGYSVSREKKESFPLTVTSAQKNPTAFYLCASSMYTVLRDGYEQYFGPGTRLTVT.

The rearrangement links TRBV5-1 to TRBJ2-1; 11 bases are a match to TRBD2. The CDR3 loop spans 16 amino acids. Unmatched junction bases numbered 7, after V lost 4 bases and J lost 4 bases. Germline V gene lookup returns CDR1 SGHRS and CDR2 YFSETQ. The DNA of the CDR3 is TGCGCCAGCAGCGTGTCGCTAGCGGGAGGATACAATGAGCAGTTCTTC. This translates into CASSVSLAGGYNEQFF.

CDR3 residues: CASRAGLAGTDEQYF. In DNA form, the CDR3 reads TGTGCCAGCAGAGCGGGACTAGCGGGAACGGACGAGCAGTACTTC. The V and J genes are TRBV2 and TRBJ2-7; the match to TRBD2 covers 13 bases. CDR3 length: 15 amino acids. Germline lookup yields CDR1 SNHLY and CDR2 FYNNEI. The V and J ends lost 6 bases and 5 bases, in that order; junction bases with no gene match: 7.

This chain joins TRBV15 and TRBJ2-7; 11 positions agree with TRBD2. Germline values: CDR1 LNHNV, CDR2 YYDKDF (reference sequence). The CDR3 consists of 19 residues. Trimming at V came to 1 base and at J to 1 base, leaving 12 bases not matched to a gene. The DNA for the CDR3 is TGTGCCACCAGCAGAGGACGTGGCCTGACTAGCGGGGAATCCTACGAGCAGTACTTC. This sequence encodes CATSRGRGLTSGESYEQYF.

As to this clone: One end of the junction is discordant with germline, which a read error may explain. The CDR3 DNA reads TGTGCCAGTACCCCCCGCGGGGAGCAAGGGACCCAGTACTTC. Translated: CASTPRGEQGTQYF. The chain combines TRBV19 with TRBJ2-5; D perhaps matches TRBD2 (6 bases). This CDR3 has 14 amino acids. The germline V gene encodes CDR1 LNHDA and CDR2 SQIVND (reference sequence).

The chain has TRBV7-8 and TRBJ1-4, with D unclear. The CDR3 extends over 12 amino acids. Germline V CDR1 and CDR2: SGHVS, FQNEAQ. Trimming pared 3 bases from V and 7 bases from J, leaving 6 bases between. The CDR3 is CASSFTREKLFF. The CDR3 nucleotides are TGTGCCAGCAGCTTCACACGTGAAAAACTGTTTTTT.

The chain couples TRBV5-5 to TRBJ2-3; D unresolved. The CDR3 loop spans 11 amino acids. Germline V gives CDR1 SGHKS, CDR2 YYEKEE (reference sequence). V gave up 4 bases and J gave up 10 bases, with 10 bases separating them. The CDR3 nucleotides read TGTGCCAGCAGCAGGCCGGGTCCGCAGTATTTT. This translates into CASSRPGPQYF.

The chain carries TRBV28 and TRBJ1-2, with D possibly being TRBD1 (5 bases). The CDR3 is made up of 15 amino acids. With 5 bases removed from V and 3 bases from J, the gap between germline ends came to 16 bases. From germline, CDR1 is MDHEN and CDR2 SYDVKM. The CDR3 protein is CASSLSYGTHYGYTF. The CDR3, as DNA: TGTGCCAGCAGTCTCTCATACGGGACCCACTATGGCTACACCTTC.